This TCR beta chain was obtained from a study of T cells in Graves' hyperthyroidism and ophthalmopathy. Study background: The blood sample was taken at first diagnosis, before treatment began.

The CDR3 extends over 14 amino acids. V was clipped by 7 bases and J by 0 bases, with 12 bases between them. The germline V gene encodes CDR1 MDHEN and CDR2 SYDVKM. Study-level points and caveats: In the blood, most expanded thyroid clonotypes above 0.001 appeared as well. Ophthalmopathy got predicted by the model a median approximately 6.3 months before its onset. Ophthalmopathy cases were set apart from stable hyperthyroidism by a 13 V-J model.

Authors of the study amplified TCR beta CDR3 regions from RNA transcripts. The primer set for the first-round RT-PCR of the TCR CDR3 was HTBI. TCRdb re-called the multiplex PCR reads with MiXCR, one entry per CDR3 protein. The data contain 490,000 or so distinct CDR3 sequences, 15% to 20% of them singletons. This clonotype has at least ten counts. Its antigen is not identified. This receptor was identified in a man between 35 and 55 years old with Graves' ophthalmopathy. This chain uses TRBV28 with TRBJ1-2; D may be TRBD1 (6 bases). Material: blood. The CDR3 nucleotides are TGTGCCAGCATGCCGGGACAACCTAACTATGGCTACACCTTC. Amino acid sequence: CASMPGQPNYGYTF.